This paragraph covers one TCR beta chain sequence. This specimen comes from a study of blood T cell repertoires in COVID-19. In the study overall: The United States, Italy and Spain were the sources of the acute and convalescent COVID-19 samples. From T cells, B-cell-depleted T cells, or PBMCs came the material, which was cDNA or gDNA.

There are 12 residues in the CDR3. V was shortened by 2 bases and J by 6 bases, with 8 bases between the two germline ends. In the source study's methods: Scientists estimated how many nucleated cells there were by amplifying reference gene primers. The data were produced by immunoSEQ multiplex PCR, yet TCRdb's version contains in-frame clones alone and is incomplete. The DNA was the basis for D and trimming; V, J and clone size are from that table. The table lists approximately 170,000 clones, approximately 79% of them singletons. The sample was peripheral blood. The receptor's source is a woman older than 75 with acute or convalescent COVID-19. This chain joins TRBV12-3 or TRBV12-4 and TRBJ2-7, with D perhaps TRBD1 (6 bases). This CDR3 reads CASSLWGLEQYF. In DNA form, the CDR3 reads TGTGCCAGCAGTTTATGGGGGCTCGAGCAGTACTTC.